This entry concerns a single T cell receptor (beta chain). In the original analysis: Reference gene primer amplification gave nucleated cell count estimates. Produced via immunoSEQ multiplex PCR; TCRdb's table is partial and in-frame only. Clone size and V and J calls were adopted from that table, with D and trimming inferred from the DNA. This sample carries roughly 75,000 clones, roughly 80% of them seen once, and the ten largest clones take approximately 10%. This entry comes from a study of blood T cell repertoires in COVID-19. Study-level information: Sources were T cells, B-cell-depleted T cells, or PBMCs; the material itself was cDNA or gDNA.

Germline V gives CDR1 SEHNR, CDR2 FQNEAQ (reference sequence). The germline V and J ends were trimmed by 5 bases and 4 bases, with 14 bases remaining between them. The length of the CDR3 is 15 residues. The source is a man aged 50-60 years with acute or convalescent COVID-19. The rearrangement uses TRBV7-9 and TRBJ2-2, with D perhaps TRBD2 (6 bases). Sequenced material: peripheral blood. CDR3 sequence: CASSRGTSSTGELFF. CDR3 nucleotide sequence: TGTGCCAGCAGCCGCGGGACCTCGAGCACCGGGGAGCTGTTTTTT.